The following is a TCR beta chain sequence with its context. This record comes from a study of cytomegalovirus exposure and HLA in healthy donors. PCR employed 60 Vbeta and 13 Jbeta primers. TCRdb keeps only in-frame clones here, not all; method: immunoSEQ multiplex PCR. The sample contains some 150,000 clones, over 60% of which appear only once. The germline CDR1 and CDR2 sequences are SEHNR and FQNEAQ (reference sequence). The germline V and J ends were trimmed by 5 bases and 8 bases, with 13 bases remaining between them. CDR3 size: 14 residues. The origin of this receptor is a woman in her twenties or thirties in good health and CMV-seropositive. The chain is built from TRBV7-9 and TRBJ1-6; D uncertain. Sample: PBMCs. The CDR3 here is CASSNGVDHSPLHF. CDR3 DNA sequence: TGTGCCAGCAGCAACGGGGTTGATCATTCACCCCTCCACTTT.